The rows below give T cell receptor beta chains drawn from one sample of a study of T cells expressing NK-cell markers. Using the 5' RACE reads, TCRdb records one entry per CDR3 protein without DNA. This sample's clone table lists some 460,000 distinct CDR3 sequences. Specimen: blood T cells: a sorted CD56 or NKG2C T cell subset, CD4+ or CD8+ T cells, or bulk PBMC T cells (not recorded which). The origin of the receptors is a woman aged 45-65 years in good health. CDR3s include the opening cysteine and the closing phenylalanine or tryptophan. The order of the fields is J gene, V gene, CDR3 protein.

j_gene: TRBJ2-7
v_gene: TRBV3-1
CDR3aa: CASSQAPVVSYEQYF

j_gene: TRBJ1-1
v_gene: TRBV20-1
CDR3aa: CSARQGEGNTEAFF

j_gene: TRBJ2-1
v_gene: TRBV7-2
CDR3aa: CASRNAASGRSGEQFF

j_gene: TRBJ1-2
v_gene: TRBV6-1
CDR3aa: CASIYGQTNYGYTF

j_gene: TRBJ2-7
v_gene: TRBV20-1
CDR3aa: CSAPTGFSYEQYF

j_gene: TRBJ1-1
v_gene: TRBV20-1
CDR3aa: CSAIAGGLTEAFF

j_gene: TRBJ2-3
v_gene: TRBV5-1
CDR3aa: CASSLSGLGDTQYF

j_gene: TRBJ2-7
v_gene: TRBV9
CDR3aa: CASSAIGRGNEQYF

j_gene: TRBJ2-2
v_gene: TRBV3-1
CDR3aa: CASSQWLGTGELFF

j_gene: TRBJ2-3
v_gene: TRBV29-1
CDR3aa: CSTRLAGRAQYF

j_gene: TRBJ2-3
v_gene: TRBV10-2
CDR3aa: CASRFGTVTDTQYF

j_gene: TRBJ2-3
v_gene: TRBV24-1
CDR3aa: CATSDPLRTSEDTQYF

j_gene: TRBJ1-4
v_gene: TRBV27
CDR3aa: CASSLGAREKLFF

j_gene: TRBJ2-3
v_gene: TRBV19
CDR3aa: CASSVLDTQYF

j_gene: TRBJ2-1
v_gene: TRBV28
CDR3aa: CASKGDQPYNEQFF